This TCR beta chain was recorded in a study of T-cell reconstitution after alpha-beta-depleted transplantation in children. CDR3 size: 16 residues. The V gene lost 1 base and the J gene lost 2 bases, with 13 bases spanning the gap. CDR1 is LNHNV and CDR2 is YYDKDF in the germline V gene (reference sequence). The authors prepared the TCRbeta library with unique molecular identifiers. From the PCR reads, TCRdb called clonotypes with MiXCR, one entry per CDR3 protein. Found here are 250,000 or so distinct CDR3 sequences, more than 20% of them singletons; the top ten hold under 5.5%. V is TRBV15 and J is TRBJ2-3; possible D gene TRBD1, 6 bases. The TCR comes from a female patient aged 2 to 10 who had a stem cell transplant for congenital amegakaryocytic thrombocytopenia, so the T cells may come from the graft donor. This specimen consisted of PBMCs, mostly from graft donor cells, obtained 360 days after TCRalphabeta/CD19-depleted stem cell transplant. The CDR3: CATSRVVPGDTDTQYF. In DNA, the CDR3 is TGTGCCACCAGCAGAGTGGTGCCAGGGGACACAGATACGCAGTATTTT.